These 22 T cell receptor beta chains originate from one sample sequenced in a study of cytomegalovirus exposure and HLA in healthy donors. Assay used: immunoSEQ multiplex PCR; TCRdb lists only in-frame clones, some missing. The sample consists of a few hundred thousand clones, 90% of them appearing once. The sample consisted of PBMCs. The origin of the receptors is a young woman in good health and CMV-seronegative.

The rearrangement links TRBV6-1 to TRBJ1-2; possibly TRBD1 for D (6 bases). CDR1 and CDR2 (germline): MNHNS, SASEGT. Trimming pared 9 bases from V and 3 bases from J, leaving 11 bases between. The CDR3 sequence is 12 residues long. CDR3 coding DNA: TGTGCCAGTGACAGGTTCGACTATGGCTACACCTTC. Translated: CASDRFDYGYTF.

This clone was seen only a few times. The chain has TRBV25-1 and TRBJ2-7; 7 bases agree with TRBD1. CDR1 is MGHDK and CDR2 is SYGVNS in the germline V gene. The CDR3 covers 13 residues. Unmatched junction bases numbered 2, after V lost 3 bases and J lost 3 bases. In DNA form, the CDR3 reads TGTGCCAGCAGTGACAGGGGGTACTACGAGCAGTACGTC. Translated: CASSDRGYYEQYV.

The genes are TRBV2 and TRBJ1-2; possibly TRBD1 for D (6 bases). The germline V and J ends were trimmed by 6 bases and 4 bases, with 9 bases remaining between them. CDR3 size: 12 residues. Germline V CDR1 and CDR2: SNHLY, FYNNEI. The DNA of the CDR3 is TGTGCCAGCAGGGGGACATCCTATGGCTACACCTTC. Translating gives CASRGTSYGYTF.

The chain links TRBV28 to TRBJ2-7; maybe TRBD2 (7 bases). Germline lookup yields CDR1 MDHEN and CDR2 SYDVKM. This CDR3 spans 17 amino acids. V shed 4 bases and J shed 3 bases, with 22 bases lying between them. The CDR3 reads CASSSPHLRGAIYEQYF. DNA for the CDR3: TGTGCCAGCAGTTCCCCCCACCTCCGGGGGGCCATCTACGAGCAGTACTTC.

The genes are TRBV19 and TRBJ2-2; D is undetermined. The CDR3 loop spans 16 amino acids. With 5 bases removed from V and 2 bases from J, the gap between germline ends came to 15 bases. Germline loops: CDR1 LNHDA, CDR2 SQIVND (reference sequence). The CDR3 loop is CASSFTALGNTGELFF. The CDR3 bases are TGTGCCAGTAGTTTCACAGCCTTGGGCAACACCGGGGAGCTGTTTTTT.

The CDR3 sequence is CASSLVSGGNEKLFF. The CDR3 bases are TGTGCCAGCAGCTTGGTCTCAGGGGGTAATGAAAAACTGTTTTTT. This chain uses TRBV5-6 with TRBJ1-4; TRBD1 matches at 7 bases. V lost 0 bases and J lost 4; bases outside the gene matches: 3. The CDR3 has 15 amino acids. CDR1 and CDR2 from the germline V gene are SGHDT and YYEEEE.

The rearrangement joins TRBV5-6 to TRBJ2-7; D perhaps matches TRBD1 (8 bases). Germline V lookup: CDR1 SGHDT, CDR2 YYEEEE. This CDR3 contains 19 residues. The germline V and J ends were trimmed by 0 bases and 1 base, with 23 bases remaining between them. This chain's CDR3 is CASSLERLRTGTISYEQYV. CDR3 coding DNA: TGTGCCAGCAGCTTGGAGAGGCTTAGGACAGGGACTATTTCCTACGAGCAGTACGTC.

V and J are TRBV29-1 and TRBJ1-4; TRBD1 aligns across 9 bases. CDR1 SQVTM and CDR2 ANQGSEA come from the germline V gene. This CDR3 comprises 13 residues. V dropped 7 bases and J dropped 8; count of bases not matched to a gene: 8. The CDR3 DNA is TGCAGCGCTTACAGGGGGCTGGGGGAAAAACTGTTTTTT. This codes for CSAYRGLGEKLFF.

This clone showed up just once. This chain links TRBV13 with TRBJ1-1, with 8 bases fitting TRBD1. V gave up 5 bases and J gave up 1 base; unmatched junction bases: 6. The CDR3 extends over 15 amino acids. Germline CDR1 reads PRHDT; CDR2 reads FYEKMQ (reference sequence). The CDR3 DNA reads as TGTGCCAGCAGCCTCGGGACAGGACCGAACACTGAAGCTTTCTTT. Translation gives CASSLGTGPNTEAFF.

The V and J genes are TRBV6-1 and TRBJ2-1; 7 bases line up with TRBD1. Germline V gene data show CDR1 as MNHNS and CDR2 as SASEGT. V was pared by 7 bases and J by 0 bases, with 6 bases of the junction left unmatched. This CDR3 has 15 amino acids. The CDR3, as DNA: TGTGCCAGCATAGGACAGGCCAGCTCCTACAATGAGCAGTTCTTC. Amino acids: CASIGQASSYNEQFF.

The genes are TRBV6-5 and TRBJ1-5, with a tentative D call TRBD1 (6 bases). The germline V gene encodes CDR1 MNHEY and CDR2 SVGAGI. The V end was cut by 2 bases, the J end by 7 bases, with 12 bases between. CDR3 length: 14 residues. CDR3 region: CASSYRTGSQPQHF. As DNA, the CDR3 is TGTGCCAGCAGTTACCGAACAGGGTCGCAGCCCCAGCATTTT.

The chain links TRBV11-2 to TRBJ1-5; D remains ambiguous. The CDR3 contains 14 residues. Trimming left V 5 bases short and J 2 bases short, with 10 bases between. The germline V gene has CDR1 SGHAT and CDR2 FQNNGV. CDR3 region: CASSHGGGNQPQHF. CDR3 coding DNA: TGTGCCAGCAGCCACGGAGGAGGCAATCAGCCCCAGCATTTT.

This chain uses TRBV27 with TRBJ2-1; a weak D match, TRBD2 (5 bases). Germline V gene sequence: CDR1 MNHEY, CDR2 SMNVEV (reference sequence). CDR3 length: 11 amino acids. Trimming cost V 6 bases and J 9 bases, with 9 bases left between them. CDR3 residues: CASSTGVEQFF. CDR3 in DNA: TGTGCCAGCAGCACCGGGGTTGAGCAGTTCTTC.

The chain carries TRBV30 and TRBJ2-6; 9 bases agree with TRBD1. CDR1 and CDR2 (germline): GTSNPN, SVGIG (reference sequence). This CDR3 has 19 residues. Trimming removed 2 bases from V and 0 bases from J; junction bases left unmatched: 11. DNA of the CDR3: TGTGCCTGGAGTCCTCCCCGACAGGGGGTGATCTCTGGGGCCAACGTCCTGACTTTC. It is translated as CAWSPPRQGVISGANVLTF.

The gene calls are TRBV2 and TRBJ1-1, with TRBD1 identical over 9 bases. V was clipped by 7 bases and J by 8 bases; unmatched bases: 11. The germline gives CDR1 SNHLY, CDR2 FYNNEI. CDR3 length: 14 amino acids. The CDR3 spells CASIRDRVQGEAFF. DNA of the CDR3: TGTGCCAGCATCAGGGACAGGGTTCAGGGCGAAGCTTTCTTT.

This chain connects TRBV11-2 to TRBJ2-3; D perhaps matches TRBD2 (6 bases). Germline-derived CDR1 and CDR2 are SGHAT and FQNNGV. The CDR3 totals 16 residues. V shed 2 bases and J shed 4 bases, with 16 bases lying between them. In nucleotides, the CDR3 is TGTGCCAGCAGCTTAAGGCGGGGCCCTGCCCCAGATACGCAGTATTTT. It specifies CASSLRRGPAPDTQYF.

The J gene is TRBJ2-7, the V gene TRBV7-2, with 11 bases identical to TRBD2. Germline V CDR1 and CDR2: SGHTA, FQGNSA. The junction had 9 bases not matched to a gene; V was cut back by 3 bases and J by 5 bases. The CDR3 runs 16 residues. CDR3 region: CASSLLLAGVAHEQYV. CDR3 in DNA: TGTGCCAGCAGCTTGCTACTAGCGGGGGTAGCCCACGAGCAGTACGTC.

This chain connects TRBV6-6 to TRBJ1-5; D might be TRBD1 (5 bases). The CDR3 runs to 15 residues. Trimming took 2 bases from V and 7 from J, leaving 15 bases between them. Germline lookup yields CDR1 MNHNY and CDR2 SVGAGI (reference sequence). CDR3 region: CASSYEAGFRQPQHF. In nucleotides, the CDR3 is TGTGCCAGCAGTTACGAGGCAGGGTTTAGGCAGCCCCAGCATTTT.

The chain has TRBV7-6 and TRBJ2-7, with 7 bases that match TRBD1. This CDR3 is 15 amino acids long. V gave up 5 bases and J gave up 2 bases; unmatched junction bases: 9. Germline CDR1 is SGHVS and CDR2 is FNYEAQ. The CDR3 spells CASSTRTGAPYEQYF. Here the CDR3 DNA reads TGTGCCAGCAGCACTCGGACAGGAGCCCCCTACGAGCAGTACTTC.

The chain links TRBV27 to TRBJ2-6, with no clear D. Germline V lookup: CDR1 MNHEY, CDR2 SMNVEV (reference sequence). Deletions cut 3 bases from V and 0 bases from J, with 12 bases between. The CDR3 runs 17 residues. The CDR3, as DNA: TGTGCCAGCAGTTTCATCCACAGTGACTCTGGGGCCAACGTCCTGACTTTC. Its protein product is CASSFIHSDSGANVLTF.

The chain recombines TRBV4-1 with TRBJ1-4, with 7 bases lining up with TRBD1. Germline V gives CDR1 MGHRA, CDR2 YSYEKL. V gave up 4 bases and J gave up 0 bases; unmatched junction bases: 2. The CDR3 is 15 amino acids. For the CDR3, the DNA is TGCGCCAGCAGCCCAGGGGGTGCAACTAATGAAAAACTGTTTTTT. As protein: CASSPGGATNEKLFF.

The chain couples TRBV18 to TRBJ2-1; a weak D match, TRBD2 (7 bases). V was pared by 6 bases and J by 9 bases, with 18 bases between. This CDR3 spans 14 amino acids. Germline CDR1 KGHSH, CDR2 LQKENI. DNA for the CDR3: TGTGCCAGCTCCCGGGGGGCCCAGGCTGTTGAGCAGTTCTTC. It codes for CASSRGAQAVEQFF.